This TCR beta chain was sequenced in a study of T-cell memory formation after mild COVID-19. Study summary: The TCR clusters were mostly specific to one donor. Study-wide results and caveats: Cross-reactive memory apparently joined, as some responding clones appeared in pre-infection memory. Clones that contracted from day 15 to 85 had balanced CD4/CD8; later expanders were CD4+ biased.

In its sample, this clonotype was seen a few times. Its antigen is still unknown. TCRdb reprocessed the 5' RACE reads via MiXCR and lists one record per CDR3 protein. The data hold about 260,000 distinct CDR3 sequences, with roughly 15% observed a single time. The CDR3 has 15 residues. Trimming left V 3 bases short and J 8 bases short, with 17 bases between. The V gene's germline CDR1 is SGHAT and CDR2 FQNNGV. The sequence was collected from a man in his late teens or twenties who had mild COVID-19 (a few samples of this study predate the infection). Cell type and time point are not known. The chain joins TRBV11-2 to TRBJ1-5; D is unresolved. What was sequenced was PBMCs or a T cell subset sorted from them (not recorded which). CDR3 DNA: TGTGCCAGCAGCTTGTCCTTCACTCGTGGGGAGCCCCAGCATTTT. Translated: CASSLSFTRGEPQHF.